The clone carrying this T cell receptor (beta chain) came up a few times. Its antigen is still unknown. One entry per CDR3 protein, called by TCRdb with MiXCR from the reads. The sample has 250,000 to 300,000 distinct CDR3 sequences; roughly 21% are singletons. This sample stems from a study of T cell repertoires in cytomegalovirus infection. The wider study: Epitope selection comprised recently identified HLA-C-restricted CMV epitopes and well-studied HLA-B-restricted CMV epitopes. Indications came from public TCR beta signatures; they pointed to CMV infection and to a matching HLA type.

V was shortened by 4 bases and J by 5 bases, with 12 bases between the two germline ends. The CDR3 is made up of 13 amino acids. Germline CDR1 is SGHNT and CDR2 is YYREEE (reference sequence). This specimen consisted of cultured PBMCs, obtained from culture after CMV antigen stimulation. This sequence originates from a human donor in good health (CMV status not recorded). Some clones in this sample may be carry-over from other donors' samples. J is TRBJ2-5 and V is TRBV5-4; D remains ambiguous. The CDR3 bases are TGTGCCAGCAGCCCGACCCCCCTCGAGACCCAGTACTTC. This codes for CASSPTPLETQYF.